This TCR beta chain was observed in a study of response to subunit inactivated influenza vaccine. This clonotype was found a few times. Its antigen is still unknown. TCRdb ran MiXCR on the RT-PCR reads and lists one entry per CDR3 protein. The sample consists of hundreds of thousands of distinct CDR3 sequences, less than 10% of them appearing once. Whole-study results and caveats: The authors offered the suggestion that each seasonal influenza vaccination recruits few new T cells.

The source material was PBMCs from blood, sampled around 2 years after vaccination. The receptor was isolated from a man aged 45-69 years who received an inactivated influenza vaccine.

The CDR3 nucleotides read TGTGCCAGCAGCCCAGCAGGCTTTTCGGGACTCTATAATTCACCCCTCCACTTT. Translated, it gives CASSPAGFSGLYNSPLHF. The rearrangement joins TRBV4-2 to TRBJ1-6; D perhaps matches TRBD1 (5 bases). CDR1 and CDR2 from the germline V gene are LGHNA and YNFKEQ. Trimming removed 4 bases from V and 3 bases from J, with 19 bases in between. This CDR3 spans 18 amino acids.